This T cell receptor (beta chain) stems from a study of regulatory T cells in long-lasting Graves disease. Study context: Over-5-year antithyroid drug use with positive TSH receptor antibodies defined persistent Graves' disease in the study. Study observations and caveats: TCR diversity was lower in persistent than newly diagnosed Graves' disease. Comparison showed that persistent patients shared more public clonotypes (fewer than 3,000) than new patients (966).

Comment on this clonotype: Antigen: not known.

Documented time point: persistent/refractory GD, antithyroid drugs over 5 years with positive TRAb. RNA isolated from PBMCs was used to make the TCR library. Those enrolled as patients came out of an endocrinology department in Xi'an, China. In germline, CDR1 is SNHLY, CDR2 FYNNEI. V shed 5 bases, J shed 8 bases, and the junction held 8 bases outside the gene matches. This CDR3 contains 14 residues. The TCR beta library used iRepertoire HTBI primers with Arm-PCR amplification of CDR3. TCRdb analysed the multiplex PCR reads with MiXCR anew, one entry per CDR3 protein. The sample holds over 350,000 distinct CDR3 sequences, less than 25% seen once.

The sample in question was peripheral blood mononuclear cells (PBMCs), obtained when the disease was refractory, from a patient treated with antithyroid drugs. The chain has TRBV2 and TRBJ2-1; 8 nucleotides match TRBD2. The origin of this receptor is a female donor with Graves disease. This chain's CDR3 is CASSPRASGHEQFF. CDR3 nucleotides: TGTGCCAGCAGTCCACGCGCTAGCGGGCATGAGCAGTTCTTC.